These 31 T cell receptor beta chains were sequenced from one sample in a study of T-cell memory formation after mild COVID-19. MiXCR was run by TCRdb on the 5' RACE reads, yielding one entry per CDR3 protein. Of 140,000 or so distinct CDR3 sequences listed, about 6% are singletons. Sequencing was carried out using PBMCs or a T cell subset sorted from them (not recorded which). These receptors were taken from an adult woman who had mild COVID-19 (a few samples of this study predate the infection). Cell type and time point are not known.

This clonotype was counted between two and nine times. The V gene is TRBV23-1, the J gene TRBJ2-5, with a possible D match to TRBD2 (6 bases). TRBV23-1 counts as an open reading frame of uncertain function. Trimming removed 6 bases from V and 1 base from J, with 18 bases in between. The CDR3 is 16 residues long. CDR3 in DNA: TGCGCCAGCAGCCCCCCCGGGGAGGCGGTCCAAGAGACCCAGTACTTC. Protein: CASSPPGEAVQETQYF.

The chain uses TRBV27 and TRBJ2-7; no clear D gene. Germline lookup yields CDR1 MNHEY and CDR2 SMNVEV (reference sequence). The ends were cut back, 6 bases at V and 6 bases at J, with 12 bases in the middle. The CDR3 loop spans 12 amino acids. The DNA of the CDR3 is TGTGCCAGCAGGCCGGGCCCGGGCGAGCAGTACTTC. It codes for CASRPGPGEQYF.

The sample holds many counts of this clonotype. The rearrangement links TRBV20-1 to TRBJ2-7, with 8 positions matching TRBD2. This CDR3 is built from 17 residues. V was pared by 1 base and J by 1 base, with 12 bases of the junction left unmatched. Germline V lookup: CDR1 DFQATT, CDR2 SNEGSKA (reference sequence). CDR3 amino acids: CSARASPGGGRSYEQYF. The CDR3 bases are TGCAGTGCTAGAGCTTCCCCCGGGGGGGGGCGATCCTACGAGCAGTACTTC.

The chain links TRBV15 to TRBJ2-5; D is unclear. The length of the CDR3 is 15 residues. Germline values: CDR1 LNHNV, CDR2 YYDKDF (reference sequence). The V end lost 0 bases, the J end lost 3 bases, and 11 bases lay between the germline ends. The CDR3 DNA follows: TGTGCCACCAGCAGAGATTTCGGACGAGAAGAGACCCAGTACTTC. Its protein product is CATSRDFGREETQYF.

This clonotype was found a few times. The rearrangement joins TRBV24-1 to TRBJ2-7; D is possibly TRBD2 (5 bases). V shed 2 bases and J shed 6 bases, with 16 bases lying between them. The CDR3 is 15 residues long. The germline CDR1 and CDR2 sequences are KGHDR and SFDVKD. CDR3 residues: CATSDSRGPLGEQYF. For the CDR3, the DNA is TGTGCCACCAGTGATTCCCGAGGGCCCCTTGGCGAGCAGTACTTC.

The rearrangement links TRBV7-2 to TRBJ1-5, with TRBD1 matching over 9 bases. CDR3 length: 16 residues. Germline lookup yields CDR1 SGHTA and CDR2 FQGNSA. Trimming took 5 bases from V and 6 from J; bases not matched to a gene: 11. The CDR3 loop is CASSPGSGQGFQPQHF. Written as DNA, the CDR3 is TGTGCCAGCAGCCCGGGATCTGGACAGGGGTTTCAGCCCCAGCATTTT.

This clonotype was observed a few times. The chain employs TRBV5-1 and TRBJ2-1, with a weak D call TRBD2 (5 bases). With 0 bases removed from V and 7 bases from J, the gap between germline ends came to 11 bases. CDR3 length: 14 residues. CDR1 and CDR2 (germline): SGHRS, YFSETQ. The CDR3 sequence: CASSLELAANEQFF. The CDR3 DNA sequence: TGCGCCAGCAGCTTGGAGCTAGCCGCGAATGAGCAGTTCTTC.

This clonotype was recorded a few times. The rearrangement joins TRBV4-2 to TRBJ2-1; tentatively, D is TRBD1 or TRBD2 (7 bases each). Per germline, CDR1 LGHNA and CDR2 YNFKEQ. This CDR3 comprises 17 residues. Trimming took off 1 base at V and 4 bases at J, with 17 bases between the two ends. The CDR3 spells CASSQVRRQGGYNEQFF. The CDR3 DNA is TGTGCCAGCAGCCAAGTAAGGCGACAGGGAGGGTACAATGAGCAGTTCTTC.

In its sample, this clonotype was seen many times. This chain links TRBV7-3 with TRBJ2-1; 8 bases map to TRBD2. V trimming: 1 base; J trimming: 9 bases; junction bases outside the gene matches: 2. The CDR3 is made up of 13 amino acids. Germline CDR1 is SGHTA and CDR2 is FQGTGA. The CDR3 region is CASSLSGGPEQFF. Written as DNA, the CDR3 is TGTGCCAGCAGCTTAAGCGGGGGGCCTGAGCAGTTCTTC.

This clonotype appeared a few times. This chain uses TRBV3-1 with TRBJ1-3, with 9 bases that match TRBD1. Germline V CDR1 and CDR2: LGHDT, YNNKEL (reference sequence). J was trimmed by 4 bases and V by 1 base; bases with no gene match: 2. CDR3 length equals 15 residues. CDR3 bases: TGTGCCAGCAGCCAAGCCGGGACAGGGGGAAACACCATATATTTT. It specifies CASSQAGTGGNTIYF.

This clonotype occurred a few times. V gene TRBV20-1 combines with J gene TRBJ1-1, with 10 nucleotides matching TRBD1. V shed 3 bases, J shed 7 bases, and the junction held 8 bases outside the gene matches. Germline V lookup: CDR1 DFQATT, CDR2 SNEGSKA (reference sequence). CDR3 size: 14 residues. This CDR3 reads CSARLTGGAFEAFF. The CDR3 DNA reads TGCAGTGCTAGGCTGACAGGGGGCGCTTTTGAAGCTTTCTTT.

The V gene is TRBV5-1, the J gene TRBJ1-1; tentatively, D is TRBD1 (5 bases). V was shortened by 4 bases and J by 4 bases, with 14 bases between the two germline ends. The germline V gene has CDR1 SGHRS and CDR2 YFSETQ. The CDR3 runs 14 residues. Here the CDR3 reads CASSTAPGGTEAFF. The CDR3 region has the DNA TGCGCCAGCAGCACGGCCCCGGGGGGCACTGAAGCTTTCTTT.

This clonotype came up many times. Here the CDR3 DNA reads TGTGCCAGTCCGGGACAAAAAGGGATCTCCTACGAGCAGTACTTC. This translates into CASPGQKGISYEQYF. The chain joins TRBV21-1 to TRBJ2-7; the table calls TRBD1, which could not be checked here. TRBV21-1 is a recognized pseudogene. The CDR3 is 15 residues long.

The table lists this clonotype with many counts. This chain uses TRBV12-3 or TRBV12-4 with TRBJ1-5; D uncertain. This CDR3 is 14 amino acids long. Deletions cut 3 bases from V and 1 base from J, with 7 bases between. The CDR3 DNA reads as TGTGCCAGCAGTTTGGAGCACAGCAATCAGCCCCAGCATTTT. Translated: CASSLEHSNQPQHF.

The chain's CDR3 is CASSLSRDEQFF. The DNA for the CDR3 is TGTGCCAGCAGCTTATCCCGGGATGAGCAGTTCTTC. This chain links TRBV7-2 with TRBJ2-1; D gene ambiguous. CDR1 is SGHTA and CDR2 is FQGNSA in the germline V gene. This CDR3 has 12 residues. The V gene lost 2 bases and the J gene lost 8 bases, with 7 bases spanning the gap.

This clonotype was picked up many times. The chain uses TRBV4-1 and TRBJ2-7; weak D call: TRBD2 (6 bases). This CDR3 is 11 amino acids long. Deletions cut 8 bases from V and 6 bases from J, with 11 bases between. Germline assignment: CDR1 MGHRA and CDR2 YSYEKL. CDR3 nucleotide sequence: TGCGCCAGCGAACACGGGGGCGAGCAGTACTTC. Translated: CASEHGGEQYF.

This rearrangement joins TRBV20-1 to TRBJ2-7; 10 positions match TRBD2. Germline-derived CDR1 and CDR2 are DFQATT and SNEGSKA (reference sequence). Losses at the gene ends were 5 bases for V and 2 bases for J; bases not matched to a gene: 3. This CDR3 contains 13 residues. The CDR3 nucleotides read TGCAGTGCTGGAAGCGGGGGGGCCTACGAGCAGTACTTC. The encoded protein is CSAGSGGAYEQYF.

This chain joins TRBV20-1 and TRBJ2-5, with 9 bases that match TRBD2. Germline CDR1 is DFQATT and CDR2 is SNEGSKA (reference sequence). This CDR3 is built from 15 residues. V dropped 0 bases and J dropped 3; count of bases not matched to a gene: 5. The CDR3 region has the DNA TGCAGTGCTAGAGATCTGCGACTAGCGGAAGAGACCCAGTACTTC. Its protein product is CSARDLRLAEETQYF.

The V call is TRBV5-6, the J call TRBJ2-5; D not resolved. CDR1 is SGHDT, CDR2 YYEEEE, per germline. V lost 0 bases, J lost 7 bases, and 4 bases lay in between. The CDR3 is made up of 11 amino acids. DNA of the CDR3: TGTGCCAGCAGCTTGGTGGGGACCCAGTACTTC. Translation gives CASSLVGTQYF.

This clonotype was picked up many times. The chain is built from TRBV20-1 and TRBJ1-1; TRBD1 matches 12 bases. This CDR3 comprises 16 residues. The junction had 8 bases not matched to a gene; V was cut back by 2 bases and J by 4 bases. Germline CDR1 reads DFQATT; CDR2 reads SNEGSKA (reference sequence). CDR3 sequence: CSARPGQGARGTEAFF. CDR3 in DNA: TGCAGTGCTAGACCGGGACAGGGGGCAAGGGGCACTGAAGCTTTCTTT.

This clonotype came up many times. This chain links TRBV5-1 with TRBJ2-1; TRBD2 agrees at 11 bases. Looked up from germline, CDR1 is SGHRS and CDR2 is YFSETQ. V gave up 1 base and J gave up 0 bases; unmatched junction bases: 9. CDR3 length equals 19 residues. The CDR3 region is CASSLMIAGGLSSYNEQFF. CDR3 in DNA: TGCGCCAGCAGCTTGATGATAGCGGGGGGGCTGAGCTCCTACAATGAGCAGTTCTTC.

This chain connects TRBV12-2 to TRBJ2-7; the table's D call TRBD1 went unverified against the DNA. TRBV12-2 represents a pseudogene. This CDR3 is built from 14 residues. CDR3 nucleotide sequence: TGTGCAAGTCGCTTAGGGACAGGGGCCTACGAGCAGTACTTC. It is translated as CASRLGTGAYEQYF.

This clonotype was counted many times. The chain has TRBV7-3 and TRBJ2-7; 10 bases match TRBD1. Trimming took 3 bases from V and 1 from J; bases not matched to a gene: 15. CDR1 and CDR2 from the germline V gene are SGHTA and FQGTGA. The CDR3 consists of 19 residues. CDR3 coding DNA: TGTGCCAGCAGCTTCAGGACCAAGGCGGGGGACAGGGGTTCCTACGAGCAGTACTTC. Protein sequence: CASSFRTKAGDRGSYEQYF.

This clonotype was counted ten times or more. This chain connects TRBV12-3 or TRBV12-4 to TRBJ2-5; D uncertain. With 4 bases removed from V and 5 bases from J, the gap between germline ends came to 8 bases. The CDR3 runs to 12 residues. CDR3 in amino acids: CASSSLRETQYF. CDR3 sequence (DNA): TGTGCCAGCAGTTCCCTCCGGGAGACCCAGTACTTC.

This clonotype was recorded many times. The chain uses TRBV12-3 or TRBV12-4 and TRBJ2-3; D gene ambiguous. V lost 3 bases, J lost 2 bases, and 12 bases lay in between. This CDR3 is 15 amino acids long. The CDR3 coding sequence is TGTGCCAGCAGTTTTCCACAGCGCTACACAGATACGCAGTATTTT. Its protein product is CASSFPQRYTDTQYF.

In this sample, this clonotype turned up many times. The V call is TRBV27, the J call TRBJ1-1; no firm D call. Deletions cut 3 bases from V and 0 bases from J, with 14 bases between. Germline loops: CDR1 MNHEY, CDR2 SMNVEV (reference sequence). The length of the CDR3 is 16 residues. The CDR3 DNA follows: TGTGCCAGCAGTTTGAAAGGTTTGCGCATGAACACTGAAGCTTTCTTT. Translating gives CASSLKGLRMNTEAFF.

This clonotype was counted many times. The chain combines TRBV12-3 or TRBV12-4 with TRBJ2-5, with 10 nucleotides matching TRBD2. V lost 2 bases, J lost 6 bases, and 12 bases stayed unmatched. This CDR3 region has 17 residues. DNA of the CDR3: TGTGCCAGCAGTTTATCGGGAGCGGGAGGGCCCAGGCAGACCCAGTACTTC. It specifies CASSLSGAGGPRQTQYF.

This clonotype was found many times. The CDR3 here is CASSFRAGQGYGYTF. The DNA of the CDR3 is TGTGCCAGCAGTTTTAGGGCAGGACAGGGCTATGGCTACACCTTC. The gene calls are TRBV27 and TRBJ1-2; 8 bases map to TRBD1. The CDR3 spans 15 residues. The ends lost 3 bases at V and 4 bases at J; junction bases unmatched: 7. Per the germline V gene, CDR1 is MNHEY and CDR2 is SMNVEV (reference sequence).

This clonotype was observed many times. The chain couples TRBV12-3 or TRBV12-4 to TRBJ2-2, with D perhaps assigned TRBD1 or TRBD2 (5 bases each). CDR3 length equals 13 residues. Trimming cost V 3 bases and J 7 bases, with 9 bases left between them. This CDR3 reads CASSFGGNGELFF. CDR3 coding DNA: TGTGCCAGCAGTTTTGGGGGAAACGGGGAGCTGTTTTTT.

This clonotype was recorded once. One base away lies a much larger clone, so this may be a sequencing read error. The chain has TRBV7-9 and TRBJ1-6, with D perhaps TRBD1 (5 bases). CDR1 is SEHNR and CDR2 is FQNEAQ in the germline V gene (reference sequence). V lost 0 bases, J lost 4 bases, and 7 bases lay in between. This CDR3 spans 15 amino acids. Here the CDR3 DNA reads TGTGCCAGCAGCTTAGCGCGGGGGTATAATTCACCCCTCCACTTT. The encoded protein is CASSLARGYNSPLHF.

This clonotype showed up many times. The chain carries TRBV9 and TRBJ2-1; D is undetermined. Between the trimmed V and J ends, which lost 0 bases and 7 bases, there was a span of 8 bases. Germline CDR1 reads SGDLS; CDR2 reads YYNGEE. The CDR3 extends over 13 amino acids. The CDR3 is CASSVATGNEQFF. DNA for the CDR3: TGTGCCAGCAGCGTAGCTACTGGAAATGAGCAGTTCTTC.